Listed below are T cell receptor beta chains from one sample, sequenced in a study of graft-versus-host responses after intestinal transplantation. Only in-frame clones appear in the TCRdb table, and some are missing; sequencing was by immunoSEQ multiplex PCR. Among 70,000 or so clones listed, 84% were seen once. These receptors' antigens are unknown. The sequencing here drew on unstimulated CD4+ T cells sorted from spleen or lymph node cells, taken before transplant. The receptors were sampled from a human donor who was the organ donor for an intestinal transplant. Each CDR3 is given with its conserved first and last residue. Size tells how often a clone was seen (once, few, many) or the class of an expanded clone, and some rows leave it out.

>few|TRBJ1-3|TRBV19
CATKTTGNTIYF
>-|TRBJ1-6|TRBV7-9
CASSTEARVSPLHF
>many|TRBJ1-2|TRBV28
CASNTNYGYTF
>-|TRBJ1-4|TRBV25-1
CASSERRGEKLFF
>once|TRBJ1-6|TRBV2
CASSREAGSLGSPLHF
>-|TRBJ1-1|TRBV6-5
CASSYRWQGNTEAFF
>few|TRBJ1-2|TRBV18
CASSPPGGLGYTF
>-|TRBJ1-4|TRBV6-5
CASSRGPGREKLFF
>-|TRBJ1-1|TRBV29-1
CSASGQGIEAFF
>-|TRBJ2-5|TRBV2
CASSESRGGWETQYF
>-|TRBJ2-2|TRBV10-1
CASSKAGGTGELFF
>-|TRBJ2-1|TRBV27
CASSLFQGQGAGYNEQFF
>-|TRBJ2-2|TRBV5-6
CASSLGQGPGELFF
>-|TRBJ1-2|TRBV28
CASGYGTAILGYTF
>-|TRBJ2-1|TRBV11-2
CASSLPGLAGGLAEQFF
>few|TRBJ2-1|TRBV19
CASSIDLGTDTYNEQFF
>-|TRBJ1-2|TRBV28
CASSFLQGARGYTF
>-|TRBJ2-6|TRBV29-1
CSVQSSGANVLTF
>-|TRBJ2-1|TRBV9
CASSVRLAGGGNEQFF
>-|TRBJ2-3|TRBV5-8
CASSPGLAGGWTDTQYF
>-|TRBJ2-2|TRBV28
CASTKSGTGELFF
>few|TRBJ2-3|TRBV7-6
CASSFTGQAQYF
>-|TRBJ2-6|TRBV14
CASSQGTGGAWGANVLTF
>-|TRBJ2-3|TRBV11-2
CASSRTGTATDTQYF
>-|TRBJ2-2|TRBV5-6
CASSLLSGGAGELFF
>-|TRBJ2-6|TRBV5-4
CASIPNAGAGTSGANVLTF
>-|TRBJ1-4|TRBV18
CASSQQQGTSNEKLFF
>-|TRBJ1-2|TRBV7-9
CASSLTAVNGYTF
>-|TRBJ1-2|TRBV19
CAAQDSPHSNGYTF
>-|TRBJ1-2|TRBV5-1
CASSSLVGNYGYTF
>-|TRBJ1-2|TRBV25-1
CASSETGFGYTF
>once|TRBJ1-6|TRBV6-5
CASRRQGSYNSPLHF
>few|TRBJ2-3|TRBV4-3
CASSQLVSAGGSTDTQYF
>-|TRBJ1-1|TRBV5-1
CASSWTAGNTEAFF
>-|TRBJ2-1|TRBV7-9
CASSFYGGADDEQFF
>-|TRBJ2-2|TRBV28
CASSRPAGALNTGELFF
>-|TRBJ1-6|TRBV19
CASRSGSYNSPLHF
>-|TRBJ2-3|TRBV7-6
CASSPRLKNTQYF
>-|TRBJ1-5|TRBV28
CASSLGGASSQPQHF
>once|TRBJ2-3|TRBV25-1
CASSPGTDTQYF
>-|TRBJ1-2|TRBV15
CATSRDNRGGYGYTF
>-|TRBJ1-3|TRBV6-1
CASSVGTGEYF